This TCR beta chain was obtained from a study of glioma-infiltrating T cells after dendritic cell vaccination. About the study: Samples are from glioblastoma patients in Phase I and II dendritic cell vaccine trials.

The primer mix had 60 V beta and 13 J beta primers. Data came from immunoSEQ multiplex PCR; TCRdb stores just in-frame clones and leaves some out. The sample contains approximately 84,000 clones, over 75% of which appear only once. Per germline, CDR1 SGHTA and CDR2 FQGNSA. The CDR3 covers 15 residues. The junction had 10 bases not matched to a gene; V was cut back by 6 bases and J by 5 bases. Selection required adequate fresh-frozen tumor tissue plus more than two years' survival data. This TCR came from a human donor with glioblastoma. The rearrangement uses TRBV7-2 and TRBJ2-3; 8 bases are a match to TRBD2. Sequenced material: blood, taken before dendritic cell vaccination. Here the CDR3 reads CASRRPGTRGDTQYF. CDR3 in DNA: TGTGCCAGCAGACGGCCCGGGACTAGAGGAGATACGCAGTATTTT.